These T cell receptor beta chains were read from a single sample in a study of blood T cells in healthy people across ages. One entry per CDR3 protein results from TCRdb running MiXCR on the 5' RACE reads. Of 650,000 to 1,000,000 distinct CDR3 sequences listed, 35% to 40% are singletons. Sequencing was performed on blood. The receptors derive from a man aged 18 to 30 in good health. The CDR3 runs from the conserved cysteine through the conserved F or W. A D gene is named only where the DNA matches it firmly. Clone size is not always given. Where it is, it says once, few, many or a class for expanded clones.

v_gene	d_gene	len	j_gene	abundance	CDR3aa	CDR3nt
TRBV4-1	TRBD1	17	TRBJ2-1	many	CASSQGTGTGVYNEQFF	TGCGCCAGCAGCCAAGGGACCGGGACAGGGGTATACAATGAGCAGTTCTTC
TRBV28	.	16	TRBJ2-3	.	CVSSLRLLAPTDTQYF	TGTGTCAGCAGTTTAAGGCTCCTCGCCCCTACAGATACGCAGTATTTT
TRBV7-9	TRBD2	18	TRBJ2-3	.	CASSRPTSGEPLTDTQYF	TGTGCCAGCAGCCGCCCGACTAGCGGGGAACCACTCACAGATACGCAGTATTTT
TRBV9	.	15	TRBJ2-4	.	CASSVAGAGSNEQYF	TGTGCCAGCAGCGTAGCAGGGGCCGGGAGCAATGAGCAGTACTTC
TRBV10-3	.	16	TRBJ1-4	few	CAINHEGPSTNEKLFF	TGTGCCATCAATCACGAGGGGCCGTCAACTAATGAAAAACTGTTTTTT
TRBV5-1	.	14	TRBJ2-7	.	CASSFWDSTYEQYF	TGCGCCAGCAGCTTTTGGGACTCCACCTACGAGCAGTACTTC
TRBV25-1	TRBD2	14	TRBJ2-2	.	CASSAVAGAGELFF	TGTGCCAGCAGTGCAGTGGCGGGGGCCGGGGAGCTGTTTTTT
TRBV4-1	.	15	TRBJ2-7	.	CASSQQVSQDYEQYF	TGCGCCAGCAGCCAACAAGTTTCCCAGGACTACGAGCAGTACTTC
TRBV20-1	.	15	TRBJ1-2	.	CSARDGGDSSYGYTF	TGCAGTGCTAGAGACGGGGGGGATTCCAGCTATGGCTACACCTTC
TRBV9	.	14	TRBJ1-2	.	CASSPDSFNYGYTF	TGTGCCAGCAGCCCGGACAGCTTTAACTATGGCTACACCTTC
TRBV4-1	.	16	TRBJ2-1	.	CASSQYPNRKKNEQFF	TGCGCCAGCAGCCAGTACCCGAACAGGAAAAAAAATGAGCAGTTCTTC
TRBV5-6	.	14	TRBJ1-1	few	CASSLLQTNTEAFF	TGTGCCAGCAGCCTTCTTCAGACGAACACTGAAGCTTTCTTT
TRBV4-3	.	17	TRBJ2-3	many	CASSQAPGMAITDTQYF	TGCGCCAGCAGCCAAGCCCCCGGGATGGCAATCACAGATACGCAGTATTTT
TRBV30	.	13	TRBJ1-2	.	CAWSARANYGYTF	TGTGCCTGGAGCGCCCGAGCTAACTATGGCTACACCTTC
TRBV28	TRBD1	13	TRBJ1-4	.	CASWTGGFEKLFF	TGTGCCAGCTGGACAGGGGGCTTTGAAAAACTGTTTTTT
TRBV5-1	TRBD1	17	TRBJ1-1	few	CASSPTGEILRNTEAFF	TGCGCCAGCAGCCCGACAGGGGAGATTCTCCGGAACACTGAAGCTTTCTTT
TRBV4-3	TRBD1	16	TRBJ2-3	many	CASRQDRGRDTDTQYF	TGCGCCAGCAGACAGGACAGGGGGCGAGACACAGATACGCAGTATTTT
TRBV4-3	.	20	TRBJ1-6	.	CASSATGRSPMGSYNSPLHF	TGCGCCAGCAGCGCAACCGGGCGGTCCCCCATGGGCTCCTATAATTCACCCCTCCACTTT
TRBV7-9	TRBD1	14	TRBJ1-2	few	CASSLQGDYYGYTF	TGTGCCAGCAGCTTACAGGGGGACTACTATGGCTACACCTTC
TRBV4-2	.	17	TRBJ2-6	many	CASSQAGLDSGANVLTF	TGTGCCAGCAGCCAAGCAGGCCTCGACTCTGGGGCCAACGTCCTGACTTTC
TRBV20-1	.	15	TRBJ1-5	.	CSAISGGASTDTQHF	TGCAGTGCTATATCTGGGGGGGCTAGCACAGATACGCAGCATTTT
TRBV29-1	.	17	TRBJ1-1	few	CSVEGSPNRYGDTEAFF	TGCAGCGTTGAAGGGTCCCCGAACAGGTATGGGGACACTGAAGCTTTCTTT
TRBV6-1	TRBD1	14	TRBJ1-1	.	CASPREGGITEAFF	TGTGCCAGCCCCAGGGAAGGGGGCATCACTGAAGCTTTCTTT
TRBV10-2	.	16	TRBJ1-1	.	CASSEPGTAMNTEAFF	TGCGCCAGCAGTGAGCCCGGGACGGCTATGAACACTGAAGCTTTCTTT
TRBV11-2	TRBD1	15	TRBJ2-1	.	CASSFRTGGSDEQFF	TGTGCCAGCAGCTTCAGGACAGGGGGAAGTGATGAGCAGTTCTTC
TRBV15	.	14	TRBJ1-1	few	CATSRGGGDTEAFF	TGTGCCACCAGCAGAGGAGGCGGGGACACTGAAGCTTTCTTT
TRBV9	.	13	TRBJ1-6	many	CASSVGGNSPLHF	TGTGCCAGCAGCGTGGGGGGAAATTCACCCCTCCACTTT
TRBV7-2	TRBD2	13	TRBJ2-7	few	CASSLGLASEQYF	TGTGCCAGCAGCCTGGGACTAGCCTCCGAGCAGTACTTC
TRBV5-6	.	14	TRBJ1-2	.	CASSHVDPLYGYTF	TGTGCCAGCAGCCACGTGGACCCTTTGTATGGCTACACCTTC
TRBV12-3/TRBV12-4	.	13	TRBJ1-2	.	CASSLGGYGGYTF	TGTGCCAGCAGTTTAGGGGGTTACGGCGGCTACACCTTC
TRBV27	TRBD1	16	TRBJ2-3	many	CASRSTDRVRVDTQYF	TGTGCCAGCAGATCCACAGACAGGGTGAGGGTAGATACGCAGTATTTT
TRBV4-3	.	16	TRBJ2-4	few	CASSQAWGTTKNIQYF	TGCGCCAGCAGCCAAGCTTGGGGGACGACCAAAAACATTCAGTACTTC
TRBV7-3	.	15	TRBJ2-4	.	CASSRISGAKNIQYF	TGTGCCAGCAGTCGCATATCGGGGGCCAAAAACATTCAGTACTTC
TRBV6-6	.	13	TRBJ2-5	.	CASSFRQEQGQYF	TGTGCCAGCAGTTTTCGCCAAGAGCAGGGGCAGTACTTC
TRBV7-2	.	16	TRBJ1-5	few	CASSLDYSPPSQPQHF	TGTGCCAGCAGCTTGGACTACTCCCCCCCCAGTCAGCCCCAGCATTTT
TRBV14	TRBD1	14	TRBJ2-7	.	CASSGGQGGHEQYF	TGTGCCAGCAGCGGAGGACAGGGGGGACATGAGCAGTACTTC
TRBV12-3/TRBV12-4	TRBD2	15	TRBJ2-2	few	CASSPTSGVSGELFF	TGTGCCAGCAGCCCAACTAGCGGGGTCTCCGGGGAGCTGTTTTTT
TRBV7-2	.	13	TRBJ2-7	.	CASSVGTEDEQYF	TGTGCCAGCAGCGTAGGGACGGAAGACGAGCAGTACTTC
TRBV20-1	TRBD1	14	TRBJ2-5	.	CSAESGTGQETQYF	TGCAGTGCTGAATCCGGGACAGGTCAAGAGACCCAGTACTTC
TRBV4-3	.	16	TRBJ2-5	.	CAGSQDFGPYQETQYF	TGCGCCGGCAGCCAAGATTTCGGGCCTTACCAAGAGACCCAGTACTTC
TRBV7-6	.	11	TRBJ2-5	few	CASSFGAEQYF	TGTGCCAGCAGCTTTGGGGCTGAGCAGTACTTC
TRBV27	TRBD2	16	TRBJ2-4	.	CASNSGGGRTKNIQYF	TGTGCCAGCAATTCCGGAGGCGGGAGGACCAAAAACATTCAGTACTTC
TRBV20-1	.	13	TRBJ1-1	.	CSAVQGKNTEAFF	TGCAGTGCCGTACAGGGAAAGAACACTGAAGCTTTCTTT
TRBV12-3/TRBV12-4	TRBD1	13	TRBJ2-1	few	CASTGQGFNEQFF	TGTGCCAGCACAGGACAGGGTTTTAATGAGCAGTTCTTC
TRBV7-2	.	15	TRBJ1-1	.	CASSTTGVANTEAFF	TGTGCCAGCAGCACGACAGGTGTCGCGAACACTGAAGCTTTCTTT
TRBV10-3	.	14	TRBJ1-1	.	CAIRRDGQNTEAFF	TGTGCCATCAGGAGGGACGGCCAGAACACTGAAGCTTTCTTT
TRBV18	TRBD1	14	TRBJ1-2	.	CASSEDRTLYGYTF	TGTGCCAGCTCAGAGGACAGGACTCTATATGGCTACACCTTC
TRBV7-2	.	12	TRBJ2-7	many	CASRGSGPAQYF	.
TRBV5-5	.	14	TRBJ2-3	few	CASSLGTVQGAQYF	TGTGCCAGCAGCTTGGGGACGGTCCAAGGGGCGCAGTATTTT
TRBV20-1	TRBD1	14	TRBJ2-7	few	CSAFGQGSSYEQYF	TGCAGTGCTTTCGGACAGGGGTCGTCCTACGAGCAGTACTTC
TRBV7-8	TRBD1	16	TRBJ1-4	.	CASSLARGQPNEKLFF	TGTGCCAGCAGCTTAGCGAGGGGGCAGCCCAATGAAAAACTGTTTTTT
TRBV7-9	TRBD1	16	TRBJ1-1	.	CASSLGPDRENTEAFF	TGTGCCAGCAGCTTAGGCCCGGACAGGGAGAACACGGAAGCTTTCTTT
TRBV11-2	TRBD1	15	TRBJ1-4	.	CASSPGQGAKEKLFF	TGTGCCAGCAGCCCAGGACAGGGGGCCAAGGAAAAACTGTTTTTT
TRBV7-6	TRBD2	18	TRBJ2-3	.	CASSTRGGAGVPQDTQYF	TGTGCCAGCAGCACCCGCGGTGGAGCGGGGGTCCCACAAGATACGCAGTATTTT
TRBV6-1	.	14	TRBJ1-1	once	CASKNSNKDTEAFF	TGTGCCAGCAAAAACTCCAATAAGGACACTGAAGCTTTCTTT
TRBV12-3/TRBV12-4	.	14	TRBJ2-5	.	CASSGQPSGKTQYF	TGTGCCAGCAGCGGACAGCCATCGGGAAAGACCCAGTACTTC